This T cell receptor (beta chain) comes out of a study of blood T cell repertoires in COVID-19. Study in general: Material from acute and convalescent COVID-19 was sourced from the United States, Italy and Spain.

The table lists this clone with a few counts. One junction end disagrees with the germline gene, perhaps due to a read error. Per the original data handling: The authors estimated nucleated cell counts from reference gene primer amplification. Produced via immunoSEQ multiplex PCR; TCRdb's table is partial and in-frame only. V and J calls and clone size are as listed in that table; D and trimming were resolved from the DNA. The table shows roughly 200,000 clones, with around 85% occurring only once. The germline gives CDR1 SEHNR, CDR2 FQNEAQ (reference sequence). The CDR3 is 13 amino acids. The source is a man aged 50 or older who had recovered from COVID-19. Sequencing input: peripheral blood. This chain connects TRBV7-9 to TRBJ1-6, with TRBD1 identical over 10 bases. The CDR3 reads CASSPGQGVEYRF. In nucleotides, the CDR3 is TGTGCCAGCAGCCCCGGACAGGGGGTCGAGTATCGTTTT. The entire variable domain, with the rest obtained from reference TRBV7-9 and TRBJ1-6, is as follows: DTGVSQNPRHKITKRGQNVTFRCDPISEHNRLYWYRQTLGQGPEFLTYFQNEAQLEKSRLLSDRFSAERPKGSFSTLEIQRTEQGDSAMYLCASSPGQGVEYRFGNGTRLTVT.